This T cell receptor beta chain was recorded in a study of control samples from healthy donors and cancer patients. The method was immunoSEQ multiplex PCR; TCRdb's version includes in-frame clones alone and lacks a portion of them. The sample holds 80,000 or so clones; approximately 94% are singletons and the top ten take 6.2%. The CDR3 is 13 residues long. The trim removed 2 bases at V and 8 bases at J, leaving 1 base unmatched. The germline V gene has CDR1 SGHRS and CDR2 YFSETQ. Material: blood. The chain is built from TRBV5-1 and TRBJ2-1; 10 bases are a match to TRBD1. This sequence was found in a woman between 40 and 50 years old in good health. CDR3 nucleotides: TGCGCCAGCAGCTTCGGACAGGGGGATGAGCAGTTCTTC. It encodes CASSFGQGDEQFF.